Presented here are 10 T cell receptor beta chains from one specimen sequenced in a study of CD8 T cells in Susac syndrome. Random hexamers were used to reverse transcribe the RNA input (0.5 to 1 ug). MiXCR, run by TCRdb on the immunoSEQ multiplex PCR reads, gives a single entry per CDR3 protein. There are about 150,000 distinct CDR3 sequences in the sample; 90% to 97% occur only once, and 0.095% to 0.15% lies in the top ten. Sequencing was performed on CD4+ T cells from PBMCs. All receptors come from a human donor with Susac syndrome.

This clonotype was recorded only once. The rearrangement joins TRBV5-1 to TRBJ1-1; D is undetermined. There are 13 residues in the CDR3. The germline V gene encodes CDR1 SGHRS and CDR2 YFSETQ. Trimming removed 0 bases at V and 7 bases at J, with 10 bases between. CDR3 sequence: CASSLASQDEAFF. DNA of the CDR3: TGCGCCAGCAGCTTGGCCAGTCAGGATGAAGCTTTCTTT.

The chain uses TRBV7-2 and TRBJ1-6, with a possible D match to TRBD1 (5 bases). V lost 6 bases and J 11 bases, leaving 14 bases between the germline ends. This CDR3 spans 13 amino acids. Germline V gene data show CDR1 as SGHTA and CDR2 as FQGNSA. The CDR3 spells CASRTSGLAPLHF. DNA of the CDR3: TGTGCCAGCAGAACCTCAGGGTTGGCACCCCTCCACTTT.

This sequence joins TRBV20-1 and TRBJ2-5, with no clear D. V was shortened by 3 bases and J by 2 bases, with 10 bases between the two germline ends. Germline assignment: CDR1 DFQATT and CDR2 SNEGSKA (reference sequence). The CDR3 consists of 13 residues. This CDR3 is CSASHFSQETQYF. Written as DNA, the CDR3 is TGCAGTGCTAGCCATTTCAGTCAAGAGACCCAGTACTTC.

The CDR3 coding sequence is TGTGCCAGCAGCGAATCACAGGGAAGGAGGACTGAAGCTTTCTTT. Its protein is CASSESQGRRTEAFF. The chain couples TRBV9 to TRBJ1-1; TRBD1 is a possible D gene (6 bases). CDR3 length: 15 residues. Germline CDR1 reads SGDLS; CDR2 reads YYNGEE. Trimming left V 3 bases short and J 5 bases short, with 17 bases between. Based on the CDR3 plus reference TRBV9 and TRBJ1-1, the full variable domain is DSGVTQTPKHLITATGQRVTLRCSPRSGDLSVYWYQQSLDQGLQFLIQYYNGEERAKGNILERFSAQQFPDLHSELNLSSLELGDSALYFCASSESQGRRTEAFFGQGTRLTVV.

The chain combines TRBV28 with TRBJ2-7, with 9 positions matching TRBD1. The germline V gene has CDR1 MDHEN and CDR2 SYDVKM. This CDR3 contains 15 residues. V trimming: 6 bases; J trimming: 0 bases; junction bases outside the gene matches: 6. The CDR3 DNA reads as TGTGCCAGCAGCCCCGGGACAGGGCGCTCCTACGAGCAGTACGTC. This gives the protein CASSPGTGRSYEQYV.

The count of this clonotype is one. The V and J genes are TRBV7-8 and TRBJ1-1; TRBD1 might be the D (5 bases). Germline CDR1 SGHVS, CDR2 FQNEAQ. V lost 1 base to trimming and J lost 0 bases, with 9 bases between them. The CDR3 contains 15 residues. The CDR3 coding sequence is TGTGCCAGCAGCTTAGGGGGCGCAGTGAACACTGAAGCTTTCTTT. Protein product: CASSLGGAVNTEAFF.

This clonotype was seen more than once but under ten times. V gene TRBV28 combines with J gene TRBJ2-5; perhaps D is TRBD1 or TRBD2 (7 bases each). The CDR3 covers 14 residues. V was pared by 5 bases and J by 5 bases, with 15 bases between. From germline, CDR1 is MDHEN and CDR2 SYDVKM. DNA of the CDR3: TGTGCCAGCAGTCCCCAGGGGGGGCTGGAGACCCAGTACTTC. Translating gives CASSPQGGLETQYF.

This clonotype was seen a handful of times. V usage is TRBV29-1 and J usage is TRBJ2-1; 8 positions agree with TRBD1. The CDR3 is 14 residues long. Germline V lookup: CDR1 SQVTM, CDR2 ANQGSEA. With 3 bases clipped from V and 4 bases from J, the junction kept 5 bases outside the gene matches. The CDR3 is CSVDAGGEYNEQFF. DNA of the CDR3: TGCAGCGTTGATGCAGGGGGCGAGTACAATGAGCAGTTCTTC.

V and J are TRBV4-3 and TRBJ1-5; 10 nucleotides match TRBD1. The CDR3 is 15 amino acids. Losses at the gene ends were 3 bases for V and 4 bases for J; bases not matched to a gene: 3. CDR1 is LGHNA and CDR2 is YSLEER in the germline V gene. The CDR3 region has the DNA TGCGCCAGCAGCCAGGACAGGGGGAAGAATCAGCCCCAGCATTTT. Its translation is CASSQDRGKNQPQHF.

V gene TRBV29-1 combines with J gene TRBJ2-1; D gene uncertain. CDR3 length: 10 amino acids. The germline V gene has CDR1 SQVTM and CDR2 ANQGSEA. The germline V and J ends were trimmed by 4 bases and 5 bases, with 3 bases remaining between them. The CDR3 coding sequence is TGCAGCGTTGGAGACAATGAGCAGTTCTTC. It is translated as CSVGDNEQFF.